This TCR beta chain was retrieved from a study of T cell clones after liver transplantation. The CDR3 consists of 17 residues. Germline CDR1 is MDHEN and CDR2 is SYDVKM. Trimming at V came to 2 bases and at J to 3 bases, leaving 8 bases not matched to a gene. The table came from immunoSEQ multiplex PCR; TCRdb's copy has only in-frame clones and leaves some out. The sample contains tens of thousands of clones, around 80% of which appear only once. The receptor was isolated from a human patient who received a liver transplant. Some T cells may possibly be graft donor cells. The sample was CD4+ T cells from blood, taken 12 months after liver transplant. The chain combines TRBV28 with TRBJ1-2, with 11 bases identical to TRBD1. In DNA form, the CDR3 reads TGTGCCAGCAGTTTAGTCGGGACAGGGGGTCCAGACTATGGCTACACCTTC. Protein product: CASSLVGTGGPDYGYTF.